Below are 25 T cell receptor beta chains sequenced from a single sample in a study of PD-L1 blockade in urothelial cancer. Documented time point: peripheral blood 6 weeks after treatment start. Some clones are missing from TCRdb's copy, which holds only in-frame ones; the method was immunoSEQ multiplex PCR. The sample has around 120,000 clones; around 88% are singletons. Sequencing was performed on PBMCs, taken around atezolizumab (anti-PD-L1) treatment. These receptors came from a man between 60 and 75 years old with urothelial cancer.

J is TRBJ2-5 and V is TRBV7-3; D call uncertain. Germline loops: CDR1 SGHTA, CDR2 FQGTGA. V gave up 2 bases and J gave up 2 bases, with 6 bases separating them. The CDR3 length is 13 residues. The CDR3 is CASSLVQQETQYF. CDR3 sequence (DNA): TGTGCCAGCAGCTTAGTCCAGCAAGAGACCCAGTACTTC.

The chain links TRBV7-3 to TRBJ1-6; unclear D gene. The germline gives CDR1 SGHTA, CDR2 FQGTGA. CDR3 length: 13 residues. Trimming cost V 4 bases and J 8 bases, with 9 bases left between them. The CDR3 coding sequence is TGTGCCAGCAGCTCAAATGAGGATTCACCCCTCCACTTT. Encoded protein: CASSSNEDSPLHF.

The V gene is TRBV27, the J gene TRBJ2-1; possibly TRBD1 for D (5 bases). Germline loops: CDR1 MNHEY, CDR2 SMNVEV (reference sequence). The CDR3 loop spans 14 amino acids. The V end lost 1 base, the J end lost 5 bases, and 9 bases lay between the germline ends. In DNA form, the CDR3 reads TGTGCCAGCAGTTTATACAGACAGCACAATGAGCAGTTCTTC. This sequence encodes CASSLYRQHNEQFF.

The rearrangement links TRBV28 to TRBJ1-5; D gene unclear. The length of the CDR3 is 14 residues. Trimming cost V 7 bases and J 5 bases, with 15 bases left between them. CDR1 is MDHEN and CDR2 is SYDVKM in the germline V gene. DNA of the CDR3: TGTGCCAGCAACTCGGGAGATTCTTATCAGCCCCAGCATTTT. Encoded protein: CASNSGDSYQPQHF.

CDR3 sequence (DNA): TGTGCCAGCAGTTTTAGCAGAACTAGCTCCTACGAGCAGTACTTC. Translated, it gives CASSFSRTSSYEQYF. This sequence joins TRBV28 and TRBJ2-7; tentative D call: TRBD2 (5 bases). CDR1 and CDR2 from the germline V gene are MDHEN and SYDVKM. This CDR3 is built from 15 residues. V gave up 3 bases and J gave up 0 bases, with 12 bases separating them.

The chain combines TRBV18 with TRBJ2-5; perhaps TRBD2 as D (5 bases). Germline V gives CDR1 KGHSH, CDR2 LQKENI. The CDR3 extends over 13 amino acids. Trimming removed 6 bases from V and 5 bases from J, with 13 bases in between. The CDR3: CASSTSQRETQYF. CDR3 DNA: TGTGCCAGCTCTACCAGTCAGCGGGAGACCCAGTACTTC.

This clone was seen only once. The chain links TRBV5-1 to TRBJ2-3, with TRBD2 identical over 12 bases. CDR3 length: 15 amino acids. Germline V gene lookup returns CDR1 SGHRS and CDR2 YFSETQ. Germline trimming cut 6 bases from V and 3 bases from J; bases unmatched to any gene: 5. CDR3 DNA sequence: TGCGCCAGCAATCTAGCGGGAGGGCCGACAGATACGCAGTATTTT. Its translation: CASNLAGGPTDTQYF.

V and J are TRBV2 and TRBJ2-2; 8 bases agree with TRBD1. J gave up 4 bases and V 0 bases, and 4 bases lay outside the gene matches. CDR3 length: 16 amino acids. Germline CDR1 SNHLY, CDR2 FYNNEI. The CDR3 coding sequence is TGTGCCAGCAGTGAAGCGCCAGGGGGCGGCACCGGGGAGCTGTTTTTT. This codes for CASSEAPGGGTGELFF.

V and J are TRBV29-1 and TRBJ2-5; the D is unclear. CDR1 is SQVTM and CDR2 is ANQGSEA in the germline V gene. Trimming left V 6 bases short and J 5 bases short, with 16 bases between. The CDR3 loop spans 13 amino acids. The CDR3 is CSVESTGGETQYF. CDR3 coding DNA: TGCAGCGTGGAGAGTACGGGTGGGGAGACCCAGTACTTC.

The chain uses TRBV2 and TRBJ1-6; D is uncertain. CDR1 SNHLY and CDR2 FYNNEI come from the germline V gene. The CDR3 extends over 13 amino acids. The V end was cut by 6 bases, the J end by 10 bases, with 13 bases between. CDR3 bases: TGTGCCAGCAGGGGGAGGGTTGAGTCACCCCTCCACTTT. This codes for CASRGRVESPLHF.

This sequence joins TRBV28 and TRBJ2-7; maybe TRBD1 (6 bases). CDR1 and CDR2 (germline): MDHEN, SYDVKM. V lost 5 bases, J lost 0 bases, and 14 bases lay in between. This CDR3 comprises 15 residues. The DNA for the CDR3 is TGTGCCAGCAGTAAGTCGGACAGAGGCTCCTACGAGCAGTACTTC. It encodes CASSKSDRGSYEQYF.

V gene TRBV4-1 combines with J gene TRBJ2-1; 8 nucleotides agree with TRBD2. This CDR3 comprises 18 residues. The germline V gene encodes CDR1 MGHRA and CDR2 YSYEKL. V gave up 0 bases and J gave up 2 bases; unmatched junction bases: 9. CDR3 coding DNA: TGCGCCAGCAGCCAAGAAACGTCACTAGCGGTCCCCTACAATGAGCAGTTCTTC. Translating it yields CASSQETSLAVPYNEQFF.

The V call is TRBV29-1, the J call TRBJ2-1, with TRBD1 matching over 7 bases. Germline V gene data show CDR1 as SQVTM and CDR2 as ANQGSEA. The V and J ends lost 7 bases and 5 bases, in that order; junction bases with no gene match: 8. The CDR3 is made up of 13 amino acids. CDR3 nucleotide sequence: TGCAGCGCCGACAGGGCGAAGGACAATGAGCAGTTCTTC. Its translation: CSADRAKDNEQFF.

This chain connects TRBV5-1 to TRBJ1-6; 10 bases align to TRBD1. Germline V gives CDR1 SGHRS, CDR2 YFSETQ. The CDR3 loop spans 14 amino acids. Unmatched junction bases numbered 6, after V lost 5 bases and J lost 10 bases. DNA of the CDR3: TGCGCCAGCAGTTCGGACAGGGGGTTCTCACCCCTCCACTTT. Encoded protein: CASSSDRGFSPLHF.

The CDR3 sequence is CASSWQTGEYEQYF. The CDR3 DNA sequence: TGTGCCAGCAGCTGGCAGACAGGGGAGTACGAGCAGTACTTC. The chain employs TRBV7-6 and TRBJ2-7; 8 bases agree with TRBD1. V lost 4 bases and J lost 4; bases outside the gene matches: 6. The CDR3 is 14 amino acids. Germline-derived CDR1 and CDR2 are SGHVS and FNYEAQ.

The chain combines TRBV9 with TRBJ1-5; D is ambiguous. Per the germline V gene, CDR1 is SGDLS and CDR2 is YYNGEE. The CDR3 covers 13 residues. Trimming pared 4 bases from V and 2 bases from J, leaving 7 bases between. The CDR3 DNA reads TGTGCCAGCAGCTCCTATGGCAATCAGCCCCAGCATTTT. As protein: CASSSYGNQPQHF.

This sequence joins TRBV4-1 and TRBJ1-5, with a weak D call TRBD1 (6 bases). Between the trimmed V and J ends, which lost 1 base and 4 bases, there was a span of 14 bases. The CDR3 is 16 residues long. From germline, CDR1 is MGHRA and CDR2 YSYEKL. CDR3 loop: CASSQVIGGANQPQHF. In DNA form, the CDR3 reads TGCGCCAGCAGCCAAGTTATAGGGGGGGCAAATCAGCCCCAGCATTTT.

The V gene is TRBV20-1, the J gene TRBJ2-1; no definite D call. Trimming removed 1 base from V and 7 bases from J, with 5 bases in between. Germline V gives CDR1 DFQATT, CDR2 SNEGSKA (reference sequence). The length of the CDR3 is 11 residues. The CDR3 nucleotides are TGCAGTGCTAGAGCTCTGAATGAGCAGTTCTTC. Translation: CSARALNEQFF.

Here the CDR3 DNA reads TGTGCCAGCAGTCCTCTAGCAGGGGCTCGGGAAGCTTTCTTT. It specifies CASSPLAGAREAFF. The chain uses TRBV6-6 and TRBJ1-1; a possible D gene is TRBD1 (6 bases). Trimming stripped 5 bases from V and 8 bases from J, with 18 bases between. CDR3 length equals 14 residues. Germline CDR1 and CDR2: MNHNY and SVGAGI (reference sequence).

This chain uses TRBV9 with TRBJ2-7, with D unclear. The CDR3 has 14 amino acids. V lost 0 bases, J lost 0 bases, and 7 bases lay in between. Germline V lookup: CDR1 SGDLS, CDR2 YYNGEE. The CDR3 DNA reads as TGTGCCAGCAGCGTAGGCTGGAGCTCCTACGAGCAGTACTTC. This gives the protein CASSVGWSSYEQYF.

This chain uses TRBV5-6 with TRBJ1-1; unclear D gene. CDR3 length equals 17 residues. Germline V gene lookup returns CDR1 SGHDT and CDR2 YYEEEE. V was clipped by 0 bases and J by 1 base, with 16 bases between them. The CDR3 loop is CASSLGPYDDTNTEAFF. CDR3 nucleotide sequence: TGTGCCAGCAGCTTGGGACCTTACGATGACACGAACACTGAAGCTTTCTTT. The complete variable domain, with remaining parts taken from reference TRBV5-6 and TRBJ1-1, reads DAGVTQSPTHLIKTRGQQVTLRCSPKSGHDTVSWYQQALGQGPQFIFQYYEEEERQRGNFPDRFSGHQFPNYSSELNVNALLLGDSALYLCASSLGPYDDTNTEAFFGQGTRLTVV.

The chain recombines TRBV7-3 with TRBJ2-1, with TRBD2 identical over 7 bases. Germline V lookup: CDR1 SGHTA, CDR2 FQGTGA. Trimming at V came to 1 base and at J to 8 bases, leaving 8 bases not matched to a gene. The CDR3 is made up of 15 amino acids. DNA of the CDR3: TGTGCCAGCAGCTTAAACGGGCTAGCGGAAGATGAGCAGTTCTTC. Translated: CASSLNGLAEDEQFF.

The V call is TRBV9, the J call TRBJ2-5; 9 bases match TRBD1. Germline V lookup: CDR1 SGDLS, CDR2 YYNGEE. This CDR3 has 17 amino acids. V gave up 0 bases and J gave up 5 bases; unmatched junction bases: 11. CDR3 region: CASSVGAAEGTGETQYF. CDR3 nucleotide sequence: TGTGCCAGCAGCGTAGGGGCCGCCGAGGGGACAGGGGAGACCCAGTACTTC.

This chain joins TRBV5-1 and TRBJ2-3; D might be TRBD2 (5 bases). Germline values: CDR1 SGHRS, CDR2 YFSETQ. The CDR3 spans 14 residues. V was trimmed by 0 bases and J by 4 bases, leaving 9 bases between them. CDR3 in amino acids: CASSLVLASDTQYF. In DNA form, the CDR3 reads TGCGCCAGCAGCTTGGTGTTAGCGTCAGATACGCAGTATTTT. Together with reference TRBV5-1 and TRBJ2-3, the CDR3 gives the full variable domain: KAGVTQTPRYLIKTRGQQVTLSCSPISGHRSVSWYQQTPGQGLQFLFEYFSETQRNKGNFPGRFSGRQFSNSRSEMNVSTLELGDSALYLCASSLVLASDTQYFGPGTRLTVL.

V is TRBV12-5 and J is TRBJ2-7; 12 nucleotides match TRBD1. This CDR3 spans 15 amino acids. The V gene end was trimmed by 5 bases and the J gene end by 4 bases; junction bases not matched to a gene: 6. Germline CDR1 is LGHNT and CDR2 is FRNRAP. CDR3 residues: CASGPGTGGEYEQYF. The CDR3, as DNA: TGTGCTAGTGGTCCCGGGACAGGGGGCGAGTACGAGCAGTACTTC.